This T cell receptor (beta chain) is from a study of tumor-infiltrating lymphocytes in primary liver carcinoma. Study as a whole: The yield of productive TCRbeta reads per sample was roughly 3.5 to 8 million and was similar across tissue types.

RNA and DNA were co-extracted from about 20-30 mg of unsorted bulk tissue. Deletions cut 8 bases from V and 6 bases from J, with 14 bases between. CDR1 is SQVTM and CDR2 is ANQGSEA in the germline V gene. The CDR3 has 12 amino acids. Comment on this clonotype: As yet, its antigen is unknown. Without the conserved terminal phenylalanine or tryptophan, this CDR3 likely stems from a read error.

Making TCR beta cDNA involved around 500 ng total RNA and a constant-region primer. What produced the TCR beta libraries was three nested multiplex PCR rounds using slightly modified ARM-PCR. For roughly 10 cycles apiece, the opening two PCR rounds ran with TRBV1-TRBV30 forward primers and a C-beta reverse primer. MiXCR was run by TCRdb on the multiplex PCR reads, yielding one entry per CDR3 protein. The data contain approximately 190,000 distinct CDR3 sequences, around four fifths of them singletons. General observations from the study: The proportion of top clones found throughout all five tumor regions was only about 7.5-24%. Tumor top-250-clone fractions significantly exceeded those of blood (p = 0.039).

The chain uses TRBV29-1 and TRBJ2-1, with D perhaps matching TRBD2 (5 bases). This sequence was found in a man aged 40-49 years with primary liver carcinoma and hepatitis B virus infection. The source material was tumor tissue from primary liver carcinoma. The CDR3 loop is CSPPLGLNEQFL. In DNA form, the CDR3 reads TGCAGCCCCCCTTTAGGACTCAATGAGCAGTTCTTA.